The 25 T cell receptor beta chains given below trace back to one sample, sequenced in a study of regulatory dendritic cells for organ transplantation. Data came from immunoSEQ multiplex PCR; TCRdb stores just in-frame clones and leaves some out. The sample has 30,000 to 35,000 clones, about 89% seen once. Sample: naive CD4+ T cells from blood. Subset in this sample: CD45RA+ naive T cells. The receptors come from a human donor in good health.

Only a few counts were recorded for this clone. The V and J genes are TRBV6-5 and TRBJ1-2; D might be TRBD1 (6 bases). V gave up 6 bases and J gave up 4 bases, with 12 bases separating them. CDR3 length: 13 residues. CDR1 is MNHEY, CDR2 SVGAGI, per germline. The CDR3 loop is CASRRTEGYGYTF. CDR3 in DNA: TGTGCCAGCAGGAGGACAGAAGGCTATGGCTACACCTTC.

This chain connects TRBV7-2 to TRBJ2-2; the D call may be TRBD1 or TRBD2 (5 bases each). The germline gives CDR1 SGHTA, CDR2 FQGNSA. V was shortened by 3 bases and J by 7 bases, with 9 bases between the two germline ends. The CDR3 spans 13 residues. The DNA for the CDR3 is TGTGCCAGCAGCTTGGGGACCCTCGGGGAGCTGTTTTTT. Residues: CASSLGTLGELFF.

The V gene is TRBV6-1, the J gene TRBJ2-2; 8 nucleotides match TRBD1. Germline CDR1 and CDR2: MNHNS and SASEGT. Trimming cost V 5 bases and J 5 bases; bases outside gene matches: 4. The CDR3 contains 14 residues. CDR3: CASSSGQGTGELFF. The CDR3 DNA reads TGTGCCAGCAGTTCCGGACAGGGTACCGGGGAGCTGTTTTTT.

This chain connects TRBV19 to TRBJ1-5, with D maybe TRBD1 (6 bases). The V end lost 7 bases, the J end lost 2 bases, and 15 bases lay between the germline ends. CDR3 length: 15 amino acids. The V gene's germline CDR1 is LNHDA and CDR2 SQIVND (reference sequence). CDR3 loop: CASTTYRVGNQPQHF. The CDR3 DNA sequence: TGTGCCAGTACCACCTACAGGGTTGGCAATCAGCCCCAGCATTTT.

The chain is built from TRBV2 and TRBJ2-3; TRBD1 agrees at 8 bases. The junction had 8 bases not matched to a gene; V was cut back by 5 bases and J by 1 base. The germline gives CDR1 SNHLY, CDR2 FYNNEI. CDR3 length: 16 amino acids. CDR3 nucleotide sequence: TGTGCCAGCAGTAGCCGGGACAGGCCTCGCACAGATACGCAGTATTTT. It specifies CASSSRDRPRTDTQYF.

The chain recombines TRBV18 with TRBJ2-7; 8 bases line up with TRBD1. Germline V gene sequence: CDR1 KGHSH, CDR2 LQKENI. There are 18 residues in the CDR3. V lost 1 base, J lost 2 bases, and 13 bases stayed unmatched. CDR3 sequence reads: CASSPRATPGTGPYEQYF. The CDR3, as DNA: TGTGCCAGCTCACCACGGGCCACACCCGGGACAGGACCCTACGAGCAGTACTTC.

This chain joins TRBV7-9 and TRBJ2-1; TRBD2 matches at 7 bases. Germline CDR1 and CDR2: SEHNR and FQNEAQ (reference sequence). The CDR3 has 19 amino acids. J gave up 8 bases and V 1 base, and 20 bases lay outside the gene matches. CDR3 DNA sequence: TGTGCCAGCAGCTTAGGCTATACCCGAGACGGGAGGAGTCTCGATGAGCAGTTCTTC. This codes for CASSLGYTRDGRSLDEQFF.

The chain has TRBV11-2 and TRBJ2-7; 9 bases align to TRBD1. The length of the CDR3 is 16 residues. Germline CDR1 reads SGHAT; CDR2 reads FQNNGV. The ends lost 0 bases at V and 2 bases at J; junction bases unmatched: 5. CDR3 protein: CASSLDLGTGTYEQYF. The DNA for the CDR3 is TGTGCCAGCAGCTTAGATCTTGGGACAGGGACCTACGAGCAGTACTTC.

This clone was counted between two and nine times. The chain has TRBV21-1 and TRBJ1-1. TRBV21-1 is described as a pseudogene. CDR3 size: 14 residues. CDR3 loop: CASSSGLMNTEAFF. CDR3 DNA sequence: TGTGCCAGCAGCAGCGGTCTCATGAACACTGAAGCTTTCTTT.

The V call is TRBV18, the J call TRBJ1-2; TRBD1 might be the D (5 bases). The CDR3 has 14 residues. Deletions cut 3 bases from V and 2 bases from J, with 10 bases between. Germline assignment: CDR1 KGHSH and CDR2 LQKENI. The CDR3 loop is CASSPSGENYGYTF. Here the CDR3 DNA reads TGTGCCAGCTCACCTTCGGGGGAAAACTATGGCTACACCTTC.

The J gene is TRBJ2-1, the V gene TRBV5-4; D gene ambiguous. The CDR3 length is 13 residues. The V gene's germline CDR1 is SGHNT and CDR2 YYREEE (reference sequence). V lost 2 bases to trimming and J lost 4 bases, with 7 bases between them. CDR3 bases: TGTGCCAGCAGCTTCCGGCAGTACAATGAGCAGTTCTTC. Translated: CASSFRQYNEQFF.

J is TRBJ1-4 and V is TRBV30, with 8 bases that match TRBD1. J gave up 8 bases and V 8 bases, and 16 bases lay outside the gene matches. Germline-derived CDR1 and CDR2 are GTSNPN and SVGIG (reference sequence). The CDR3 loop spans 15 amino acids. The CDR3 here is CAAPHPGGGWEKLFF. The CDR3 nucleotides are TGTGCCGCACCCCACCCAGGGGGCGGTTGGGAAAAACTGTTTTTT.

CDR3 coding DNA: TGTGCCAGCAGGGGAGGGGTGGCCTACACCTTC. Amino acid sequence: CASRGGVAYTF. The V call is TRBV9, the J call TRBJ1-2; D is possibly TRBD1 (5 bases). Germline V gene data show CDR1 as SGDLS and CDR2 as YYNGEE. Trimming left V 5 bases short and J 10 bases short, with 12 bases between. This CDR3 has 11 residues. Full variable domain (missing parts from reference TRBV9 and TRBJ1-2): DSGVTQTPKHLITATGQRVTLRCSPRSGDLSVYWYQQSLDQGLQFLIQYYNGEERAKGNILERFSAQQFPDLHSELNLSSLELGDSALYFCASRGGVAYTFGSGTRLTVV.

The chain carries TRBV19 and TRBJ2-7, with TRBD1 matching 11 bases. J gave up 3 bases and V 3 bases, and 4 bases lay outside the gene matches. The CDR3 has 15 amino acids. The germline gives CDR1 LNHDA, CDR2 SQIVND (reference sequence). CDR3 amino acids: CASSIGGTGGYEQYF. CDR3 DNA: TGTGCCAGTAGTATCGGCGGGACAGGGGGCTACGAGCAGTACTTC. Filled out from reference TRBV19 and TRBJ2-7, the complete variable domain reads DGGITQSPKYLFRKEGQNVTLSCEQNLNHDAMYWYRQDPGQGLRLIYYSQIVNDFQKGDIAEGYSVSREKKESFPLTVTSAQKNPTAFYLCASSIGGTGGYEQYFGPGTRLTVT.

The chain links TRBV18 to TRBJ1-4; no reliable D call. This CDR3 region has 13 residues. The germline V gene has CDR1 KGHSH and CDR2 LQKENI. Trimming took 3 bases from V and 13 from J, leaving 15 bases between them. CDR3 coding DNA: TGTGCCAGCTCACCGGGTCAGGAAAGAAGACTGTTTTTT. Its protein is CASSPGQERRLFF.

The rearrangement uses TRBV6-4 and TRBJ2-1, with TRBD1 matching over 10 bases. The junction had 11 bases not matched to a gene; V was cut back by 6 bases and J by 6 bases. This CDR3 comprises 16 residues. CDR1 is MRHNA, CDR2 SNTAGT, per germline. CDR3 DNA sequence: TGTGCCAGCAGCGGAGCCCCGGGACAGGGGTCCAATGAGCAGTTCTTC. This sequence encodes CASSGAPGQGSNEQFF.

The chain uses TRBV19 and TRBJ2-5, with TRBD2 matching 14 bases. CDR3 length equals 17 residues. Germline assignment: CDR1 LNHDA and CDR2 SQIVND (reference sequence). V dropped 6 bases and J dropped 3; count of bases not matched to a gene: 9. The CDR3, as DNA: TGTGCCAGTAGCCAAGGACTAGCGGGGGGTAGAGAAGAGACCCAGTACTTC. Its protein product is CASSQGLAGGREETQYF. Full variable domain (remainder filled in from reference TRBV19 and TRBJ2-5): DGGITQSPKYLFRKEGQNVTLSCEQNLNHDAMYWYRQDPGQGLRLIYYSQIVNDFQKGDIAEGYSVSREKKESFPLTVTSAQKNPTAFYLCASSQGLAGGREETQYFGPGTRLLVL.

This clone was counted once. This chain connects TRBV10-3 to TRBJ2-1; D not resolved. Looked up from germline, CDR1 is ENHRY and CDR2 is SYGVKD. Trimming removed 2 bases from V and 8 bases from J, with 13 bases in between. This CDR3 comprises 14 residues. The CDR3 DNA follows: TGTGCCATCAGTGAGCCCCGGTCTGGAGATGAGCAGTTCTTC. Protein: CAISEPRSGDEQFF.

The chain couples TRBV28 to TRBJ2-3; tentative D call: TRBD2 (5 bases). The CDR3 consists of 16 residues. The ends were cut back, 2 bases at V and 2 bases at J, with 14 bases in the middle. Germline assignment: CDR1 MDHEN and CDR2 SYDVKM. CDR3 protein: CASSLRPSSYTDTQYF. The CDR3 DNA sequence: TGTGCCAGCAGTTTACGACCTAGCAGCTACACAGATACGCAGTATTTT.

The chain couples TRBV5-5 to TRBJ1-1, with 7 nucleotides matching TRBD1. Per germline, CDR1 SGHKS and CDR2 YYEKEE (reference sequence). The CDR3 is 14 residues long. V lost 0 bases, J lost 10 bases, and 9 bases stayed unmatched. In DNA, the CDR3 is TGTGCCAGCAGCTTGGCGACAGGGTCGAATGCAGCTTTCTTT. This translates into CASSLATGSNAAFF. Together with reference TRBV5-5 and TRBJ1-1, the CDR3 gives the full variable domain: DAGVTQSPTHLIKTRGQQVTLRCSPISGHKSVSWYQQVLGQGPQFIFQYYEKEERGRGNFPDRFSARQFPNYSSELNVNALLLGDSALYLCASSLATGSNAAFFGQGTRLTVV.

The CDR3 sequence is CASSITPGTADTQYF. The CDR3 DNA follows: TGTGCCAGTAGTATTACCCCCGGAACGGCAGATACGCAGTATTTT. The chain uses TRBV19 and TRBJ2-3; the D is unclear. The ends were cut back, 3 bases at V and 4 bases at J, with 14 bases in the middle. In germline, CDR1 is LNHDA, CDR2 SQIVND (reference sequence). The CDR3 has 15 residues.

The chain links TRBV7-3 to TRBJ2-1; TRBD2 matches 7 bases. CDR1 and CDR2 (germline): SGHTA, FQGTGA. CDR3 length: 19 residues. V dropped 5 bases and J dropped 0; count of bases not matched to a gene: 16. The CDR3 loop reads CASSPAGTSGTSSYNEQFF. The CDR3 nucleotides are TGTGCCAGCAGCCCAGCCGGGACCAGCGGGACGAGCTCCTACAATGAGCAGTTCTTC.

This clone was observed once. The rearrangement links TRBV11-3 to TRBJ1-1, with D unclear. Germline V gene lookup returns CDR1 SGHNT and CDR2 YENEEA. Trimming took 3 bases from V and 1 from J, leaving 6 bases between them. The CDR3 is made up of 13 amino acids. The CDR3 region is CASSFGENTEAFF. In DNA, the CDR3 is TGTGCCAGCAGCTTCGGCGAGAACACTGAAGCTTTCTTT.

This rearrangement joins TRBV4-1 to TRBJ2-7; 8 bases fit TRBD2. This CDR3 has 16 residues. Germline V gene lookup returns CDR1 MGHRA and CDR2 YSYEKL. V gave up 1 base and J gave up 4 bases; unmatched junction bases: 9. The CDR3 loop reads CASSQGFSSGSYEQYF. DNA of the CDR3: TGCGCCAGCAGCCAAGGGTTCTCGAGCGGGAGTTACGAGCAGTACTTC.

The genes are TRBV20-1 and TRBJ1-2; TRBD1 matches 7 bases. CDR1 is DFQATT and CDR2 is SNEGSKA in the germline V gene (reference sequence). The CDR3 is made up of 9 amino acids. With 7 bases clipped from V and 14 bases from J, the junction kept 7 bases outside the gene matches. CDR3 nucleotide sequence: TGCAGTGTCGGGACAGCTATAACCTTC. This translates into CSVGTAITF.